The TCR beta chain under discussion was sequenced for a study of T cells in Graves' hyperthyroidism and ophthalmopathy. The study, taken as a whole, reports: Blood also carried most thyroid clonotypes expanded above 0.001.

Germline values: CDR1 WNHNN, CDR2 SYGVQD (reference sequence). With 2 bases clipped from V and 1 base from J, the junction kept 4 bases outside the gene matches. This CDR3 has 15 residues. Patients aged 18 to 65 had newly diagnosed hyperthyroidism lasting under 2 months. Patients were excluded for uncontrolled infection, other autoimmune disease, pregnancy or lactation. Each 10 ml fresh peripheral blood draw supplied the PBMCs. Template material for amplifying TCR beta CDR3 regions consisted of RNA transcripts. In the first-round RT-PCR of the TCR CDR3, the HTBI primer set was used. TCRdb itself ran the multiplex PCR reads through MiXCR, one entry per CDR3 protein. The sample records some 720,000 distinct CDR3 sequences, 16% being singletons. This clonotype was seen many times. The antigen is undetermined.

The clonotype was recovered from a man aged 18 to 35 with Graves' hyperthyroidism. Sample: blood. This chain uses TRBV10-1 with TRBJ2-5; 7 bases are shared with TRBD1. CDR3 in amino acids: CASSEARGIQETQYF. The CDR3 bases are TGCGCCAGCAGTGAGGCCAGGGGGATCCAAGAGACCCAGTACTTC.